The 20 T cell receptor beta chains below all came from one sample that was sequenced in a study of T cell responses to AZD1222 COVID-19 vaccine. Some clones are missing from TCRdb's copy, which holds only in-frame ones; the method was immunoSEQ multiplex PCR. The table lists more than 75,000 clones, roughly 80% of them singletons. Source: peripheral blood, taken 28 days after the second AZD1222 dose. The receptor source for this set is an adult who received the AZD1222 COVID-19 vaccine.

The V and J genes are TRBV7-2 and TRBJ2-7; 8 nucleotides match TRBD1. J was trimmed by 3 bases and V by 1 base; bases with no gene match: 8. CDR1 is SGHTA, CDR2 FQGNSA, per germline. The length of the CDR3 is 16 residues. This CDR3 reads CASSLGPDRDVYEQYF. The CDR3 DNA is TGTGCCAGCAGCTTAGGACCGGACAGGGATGTCTACGAGCAGTACTTC.

The chain combines TRBV20-1 with TRBJ2-1; D might be TRBD2 (6 bases). Trimming removed 3 bases at V and 12 bases at J, with 9 bases between. This CDR3 is built from 10 residues. CDR1 is DFQATT and CDR2 is SNEGSKA in the germline V gene (reference sequence). CDR3 residues: CSASARGQFF. CDR3 DNA sequence: TGCAGTGCTAGTGCGCGGGGGCAGTTCTTC.

The chain couples TRBV24-1 to TRBJ2-3, with TRBD1 identical over 8 bases. Trimming removed 4 bases from V and 3 bases from J; junction bases left unmatched: 5. CDR1 and CDR2 from the germline V gene are KGHDR and SFDVKD. The CDR3 has 15 amino acids. CDR3 bases: TGTGCCACCAGTGACCCAGGGGGCAGGACAGATACGCAGTATTTT. Protein: CATSDPGGRTDTQYF.

The CDR3 region has the DNA TGTGCCAGTAGTATAGGCGGAAATGAAAAACTGTTTTTT. Residues: CASSIGGNEKLFF. The chain links TRBV19 to TRBJ1-4; D ambiguous. The CDR3 totals 13 residues. Germline assignment: CDR1 LNHDA and CDR2 SQIVND (reference sequence). The V gene lost 1 base and the J gene lost 5 bases, with 5 bases spanning the gap. Supplemented by reference TRBV19 and TRBJ1-4, the full variable domain reads DGGITQSPKYLFRKEGQNVTLSCEQNLNHDAMYWYRQDPGQGLRLIYYSQIVNDFQKGDIAEGYSVSREKKESFPLTVTSAQKNPTAFYLCASSIGGNEKLFFGSGTQLSVL.

Written as DNA, the CDR3 is TGTGCCAGCTCCCAAGACAGGGGCGAGCAGTACTTC. It encodes CASSQDRGEQYF. This rearrangement joins TRBV18 to TRBJ2-7, with TRBD1 matching over 8 bases. J was trimmed by 6 bases and V by 6 bases; bases with no gene match: 4. Germline CDR1 KGHSH, CDR2 LQKENI. This CDR3 contains 12 residues.

This sequence joins TRBV28 and TRBJ1-1, with D unresolved. Germline loops: CDR1 MDHEN, CDR2 SYDVKM. Trimming removed 4 bases from V and 1 base from J, with 10 bases in between. CDR3 size: 14 residues. The CDR3, as DNA: TGTGCCAGCAGTTCCCCCTCAGCGAACACTGAAGCTTTCTTT. This sequence encodes CASSSPSANTEAFF.

This clone has only a few counts. The chain couples TRBV30 to TRBJ2-1; 9 bases line up with TRBD2. CDR3 length: 15 residues. V was clipped by 0 bases and J by 16 bases; unmatched bases: 16. Germline V gene sequence: CDR1 GTSNPN, CDR2 SVGIG (reference sequence). This chain's CDR3 is CAWSVLGSGRLGGFF. DNA for the CDR3: TGTGCCTGGAGTGTACTGGGTAGCGGGAGATTAGGGGGATTCTTC.

The genes are TRBV28 and TRBJ2-5; D assignment may be TRBD1 or TRBD2 (6 bases each). The CDR3 extends over 14 amino acids. Germline V gene data show CDR1 as MDHEN and CDR2 as SYDVKM. Trimming pared 6 bases from V and 5 bases from J, leaving 16 bases between. In nucleotides, the CDR3 is TGTGCCAGCAGGGTTTACGGGGGCTCGGAGACCCAGTACTTC. It specifies CASRVYGGSETQYF.

The chain is built from TRBV7-3 and TRBJ2-5, with 14 bases fitting TRBD2. The CDR3 loop spans 18 amino acids. Unmatched junction bases numbered 9, after V lost 5 bases and J lost 1 base. The germline gives CDR1 SGHTA, CDR2 FQGTGA. The CDR3 loop is CASSPGTSGGAFQETQYF. In nucleotides, the CDR3 is TGTGCCAGCAGCCCCGGGACTAGCGGGGGCGCTTTCCAAGAGACCCAGTACTTC.

As to this clone: At one of its ends the junction is not consistent with the germline gene, which may arise from a read error. V usage is TRBV7-7 and J usage is TRBJ2-3; the match to TRBD1 covers 10 bases. CDR1 SSHAT and CDR2 FNYEAQ come from the germline V gene (reference sequence). This CDR3 has 16 amino acids. The CDR3 DNA is TGTGCTAGCAGCTCTAGGGGACAGGGGATAGGAGATACGCAGTATTTT. Its protein product is CASSSRGQGIGDTQYF.

The rearrangement uses TRBV2 and TRBJ1-2, with 7 positions matching TRBD1. From germline, CDR1 is SNHLY and CDR2 FYNNEI. J was trimmed by 4 bases and V by 1 base; bases with no gene match: 6. CDR3 length equals 15 residues. DNA of the CDR3: TGTGCCAGCAGTGAAGGGACAGGCTTAATCTATGGCTACACCTTC. Translating it yields CASSEGTGLIYGYTF.

This sequence joins TRBV6-5 and TRBJ1-2; a weak D match, TRBD1 (5 bases). Germline lookup yields CDR1 MNHEY and CDR2 SVGAGI. The CDR3 is 12 residues long. The ends were cut back, 5 bases at V and 2 bases at J, with 6 bases in the middle. CDR3 coding DNA: TGTGCCAGCAGTCAGGGCAACTATGGCTACACCTTC. It is translated as CASSQGNYGYTF.

The V and J genes are TRBV6-6 and TRBJ1-3; D unresolved. V lost 5 bases to trimming and J lost 0 bases, with 14 bases between them. The CDR3 runs 16 residues. Per the germline V gene, CDR1 is MNHNY and CDR2 is SVGAGI (reference sequence). In DNA form, the CDR3 reads TGTGCCAGCAGTCCGGCGGGGTTTAGCTCTGGAAACACCATATATTTT. This sequence encodes CASSPAGFSSGNTIYF.

The chain couples TRBV10-3 to TRBJ1-4; 7 bases are a match to TRBD1. CDR3 length: 17 amino acids. Losses at the gene ends were 0 bases for V and 7 bases for J; bases not matched to a gene: 11. Germline lookup yields CDR1 ENHRY and CDR2 SYGVKD. Here the CDR3 DNA reads TGTGCCATCAGTGAGTCGCCCCAGGCAGGGGGGATTGAAAAACTGTTTTTT. This sequence encodes CAISESPQAGGIEKLFF.

DNA for the CDR3: TGTGCCAGCAGCCAAGGTTGGCCAGGGGGCAGTCCTGGCTACACCTTC. This codes for CASSQGWPGGSPGYTF. The rearrangement joins TRBV3-1 (or the pseudogene TRBV3-2) to TRBJ1-2; 8 bases line up with TRBD1. Trimming at V came to 1 base and at J to 7 bases, leaving 11 bases not matched to a gene. The CDR3 is 16 residues long. CDR1 is LGHDT, CDR2 YNNKEL, per germline (reference sequence).

This clone came up once. The chain joins TRBV13 to TRBJ2-2; D is unresolved. Germline V lookup: CDR1 PRHDT, CDR2 FYEKMQ (reference sequence). The length of the CDR3 is 15 residues. Trimming pared 4 bases from V and 4 bases from J, leaving 13 bases between. This CDR3 reads CASSSTNRVTGELFF. The CDR3 DNA reads TGTGCCAGCAGCTCCACCAATCGGGTCACCGGGGAGCTGTTTTTT. The full variable domain, in which reference TRBV13 and TRBJ2-2 provide the parts outside the CDR3, is AAGVIQSPRHLIKEKRETATLKCYPIPRHDTVYWYQQGPGQDPQFLISFYEKMQSDKGSIPDRFSAQQFSDYHSELNMSSLELGDSALYFCASSSTNRVTGELFFGEGSRLTVL.

CDR3 residues: CASSQESPMASGTYNEQFF. In nucleotides, the CDR3 is TGCGCCAGCAGCCAAGAATCCCCTATGGCTAGCGGGACATACAATGAGCAGTTCTTC. The chain joins TRBV4-3 to TRBJ2-1; TRBD2 matches 9 bases. Looked up from germline, CDR1 is LGHNA and CDR2 is YSLEER. The CDR3 is made up of 19 amino acids. After removal of 0 bases from V and 4 bases from J, the junction contained 13 bases not matched to a gene.

This chain uses TRBV27 with TRBJ2-7; the match to TRBD1 covers 8 bases. V gave up 5 bases and J gave up 4 bases; unmatched junction bases: 4. The CDR3 runs 13 residues. The V gene's germline CDR1 is MNHEY and CDR2 SMNVEV (reference sequence). CDR3 residues: CASSRTGIYEQYF. CDR3 nucleotides: TGTGCCAGCAGTCGGACAGGGATATACGAGCAGTACTTC.

CDR3 nucleotides: TGTGCCAGCAGCTCTACTGGGTGGACCGAAGCTTTCTTT. Residues: CASSSTGWTEAFF. The rearrangement joins TRBV7-9 to TRBJ1-1; D not certain. The CDR3 consists of 13 residues. V dropped 4 bases and J dropped 8 bases, with 14 bases sitting between them. Germline V gene data show CDR1 as SEHNR and CDR2 as FQNEAQ (reference sequence). Based on the CDR3 plus reference TRBV7-9 and TRBJ1-1, the full variable domain is DTGVSQNPRHKITKRGQNVTFRCDPISEHNRLYWYRQTLGQGPEFLTYFQNEAQLEKSRLLSDRFSAERPKGSFSTLEIQRTEQGDSAMYLCASSSTGWTEAFFGQGTRLTVV.

The V and J genes are TRBV27 and TRBJ1-2, with 9 bases matching TRBD1. CDR1 and CDR2 from the germline V gene are MNHEY and SMNVEV (reference sequence). V lost 1 base and J lost 8; bases outside the gene matches: 8. The CDR3 is made up of 15 amino acids. The CDR3 loop is CASSLLGTGKYGYTF. The CDR3 DNA reads TGTGCCAGCAGTTTATTAGGGACAGGGAAGTACGGCTACACCTTC.